This T cell receptor beta chain was observed in a study of cytomegalovirus exposure and HLA in healthy donors. General study findings and limits: When analyzed later, a missense DCLRE1C variant was found to be linked to TCR beta V- and J-gene trimming. Reports indicate that TCR beta sequences accurately predicted the HLA-A and HLA-B alleles of most subjects. Both high specificity and high sensitivity reportedly marked the classifier's diagnosis of cytomegalovirus status. Researchers reported that a few CMV-associated chains were confirmed in vitro as CMV antigen-specific.

With regard to this clone: As yet, its antigen is unknown.

It was with 60 Vbeta and 13 Jbeta primers that the PCR ran. The assay was immunoSEQ multiplex PCR, and TCRdb's table has in-frame clones only and misses some. The sample holds around 100,000 clones; around four fifths are singletons and the top ten take about 3.4%. The J segment lost 4 bases and the V segment lost 8 bases, leaving 9 bases of the junction unmatched. The germline gives CDR1 MNHEY, CDR2 SMNVEV (reference sequence). CDR3 length equals 15 residues. This TCR derives from a man in his thirties or forties in good health and CMV-seropositive. This chain joins TRBV27 and TRBJ2-2; 8 nucleotides line up with TRBD1. The sample comprised PBMCs. The CDR3 loop reads CASSSTGVVTGELFF. The CDR3 coding sequence is TGTGCCAGCTCCTCGACAGGGGTGGTCACCGGGGAGCTGTTTTTT.